A single sample gave rise to the 16 T cell receptor beta chains below, sequenced in a study of T cell changes during pregnancy in multiple sclerosis. Using immunoSEQ multiplex PCR, the repertoire was profiled, and TCRdb retains in-frame clones only, with some absent. This table has under 75,000 clones, about nine tenths appearing once. Sequenced here: CD4+ T cells from peripheral blood mononuclear cells, sampled after pregnancy. The receptors were sampled from a female donor with multiple sclerosis, enrolled in a pregnancy study.

This chain uses TRBV9 with TRBJ2-3; tentatively, D is TRBD2 (7 bases). This CDR3 comprises 22 residues. Germline V CDR1 and CDR2: SGDLS, YYNGEE. V lost 0 bases to trimming and J lost 1 base, with 30 bases between them. The CDR3 here is CASSVGGGAAFVEPRGTDTQYF. CDR3 coding DNA: TGTGCCAGCAGCGTAGGGGGGGGCGCCGCCTTTGTGGAACCAAGGGGCACAGATACGCAGTATTTT.

The chain employs TRBV25-1 and TRBJ2-7, with 13 bases lining up with TRBD2. Germline CDR1 and CDR2: MGHDK and SYGVNS. CDR3 length equals 14 residues. V dropped 6 bases and J dropped 6; count of bases not matched to a gene: 5. As DNA, the CDR3 is TGTGCCAGCAGCCAACTAGCGGGAGGGGGCGAGCAGTACTTC. It codes for CASSQLAGGGEQYF.

The chain combines TRBV18 with TRBJ1-1, with D tentatively TRBD1 (5 bases). Per germline, CDR1 KGHSH and CDR2 LQKENI. This CDR3 is built from 15 residues. Trimming left V 10 bases short and J 0 bases short, with 18 bases between. Here the CDR3 reads CATIRQGGLNTEAFF. The CDR3 nucleotides read TGTGCCACCATCCGGCAGGGAGGGTTGAACACTGAAGCTTTCTTT. Variable domain in full (rest from reference TRBV18 and TRBJ1-1): NAGVMQNPRHLVRRRGQEARLRCSPMKGHSHVYWYRQLPEEGLKFMVYLQKENIIDESGMPKERFSAEFPKEGPSILRIQQVVRGDSAAYFCATIRQGGLNTEAFFGQGTRLTVV.

The chain employs TRBV5-4 and TRBJ2-3; TRBD2 aligns across 14 bases. This CDR3 contains 15 residues. The trim removed 3 bases at V and 8 bases at J, leaving 5 bases unmatched. The germline V gene has CDR1 SGHNT and CDR2 YYREEE (reference sequence). The CDR3 DNA is TGTGCCAGCAGCTCTGGGACTAGCGGGAGCGGTACGCAGTATTTT. It yields the protein CASSSGTSGSGTQYF.

This clone appeared once. The chain uses TRBV7-2 and TRBJ1-2, with 9 positions matching TRBD1. The V and J ends lost 4 bases and 2 bases, in that order; junction bases with no gene match: 2. This CDR3 has 14 amino acids. Germline V gene sequence: CDR1 SGHTA, CDR2 FQGNSA. The CDR3 bases are TGTGCCAGCAGCTGGACAGGGGACAACTATGGCTACACCTTC. Encoded protein: CASSWTGDNYGYTF.

The J gene is TRBJ2-7, the V gene TRBV18; D gene uncertain. Germline V gene data show CDR1 as KGHSH and CDR2 as LQKENI. The CDR3 extends over 13 amino acids. V lost 2 bases and J lost 0, with 5 bases in between. In DNA, the CDR3 is TGTGCCAGCTCACCAAGGAGCTCCTACGAGCAGTACTTC. Translation gives CASSPRSSYEQYF. The complete variable domain, with remaining parts taken from reference TRBV18 and TRBJ2-7, reads NAGVMQNPRHLVRRRGQEARLRCSPMKGHSHVYWYRQLPEEGLKFMVYLQKENIIDESGMPKERFSAEFPKEGPSILRIQQVVRGDSAAYFCASSPRSSYEQYFGPGTRLTVT.

This chain links TRBV7-3 with TRBJ1-5; 8 nucleotides align to TRBD1. The germline gives CDR1 SGHTA, CDR2 FQGTGA. The V segment lost 7 bases and the J segment 2 bases; nucleotides outside the gene matches: 4. The length of the CDR3 is 14 residues. The CDR3 reads CASIGQGRNQPQHF. Written as DNA, the CDR3 is TGTGCCAGCATTGGACAGGGTCGCAATCAGCCCCAGCATTTT. Complete variable domain (other parts from reference TRBV7-3 and TRBJ1-5): GAGVSQTPSNKVTEKGKYVELRCDPISGHTALYWYRQSLGQGPEFLIYFQGTGAADDSGLPNDRFFAVRPEGSVSTLKIQRTERGDSAVYLCASIGQGRNQPQHFGDGTRLSIL.

This clone was seen once. The CDR3 DNA reads as TGTGCCTGGAGTGGGGACAGTCTTAATGAAAAACTGTTTTTT. The encoded protein is CAWSGDSLNEKLFF. This chain connects TRBV30 to TRBJ1-4; 7 bases line up with TRBD1. Trimming removed 1 base from V and 4 bases from J; junction bases left unmatched: 3. Germline CDR1 and CDR2: GTSNPN and SVGIG (reference sequence). This CDR3 has 14 amino acids.

The V gene is TRBV29-1, the J gene TRBJ1-2; TRBD1 aligns across 12 bases. CDR3 size: 15 residues. V dropped 6 bases and J dropped 5; count of bases not matched to a gene: 10. Germline V gene lookup returns CDR1 SQVTM and CDR2 ANQGSEA. DNA of the CDR3: TGCAGCGTCGGACGGGACAGGGGGCAGGGGTATGGCTACACCTTC. It specifies CSVGRDRGQGYGYTF.

The chain joins TRBV18 to TRBJ1-2; TRBD1 agrees at 7 bases. V shed 2 bases and J 6 bases; nucleotides not matched to a gene: 6. In germline, CDR1 is KGHSH, CDR2 LQKENI. CDR3 length equals 14 residues. CDR3 sequence: CASSPSGQENGYTF. The CDR3, as DNA: TGTGCCAGCTCACCATCCGGACAGGAAAATGGCTACACCTTC.

The chain couples TRBV5-1 to TRBJ1-6; TRBD1 matches 9 bases. Germline trimming cut 4 bases from V and 11 bases from J; bases unmatched to any gene: 7. The CDR3 covers 14 residues. CDR1 and CDR2 from the germline V gene are SGHRS and YFSETQ. CDR3 residues: CASSTGQGLAPLHF. CDR3 nucleotide sequence: TGCGCCAGCAGCACCGGACAGGGGCTTGCACCCCTCCACTTT. Variable domain in full (rest from reference TRBV5-1 and TRBJ1-6): KAGVTQTPRYLIKTRGQQVTLSCSPISGHRSVSWYQQTPGQGLQFLFEYFSETQRNKGNFPGRFSGRQFSNSRSEMNVSTLELGDSALYLCASSTGQGLAPLHFGNGTRLTVT.

CDR3 sequence (DNA): TGTGCCAGTTCGGCTTTAGGCAGGGGGATTGCCGGGGAGCTGTTTTTT. Its translation is CASSALGRGIAGELFF. This chain connects TRBV19 to TRBJ2-2; 7 bases line up with TRBD1. This CDR3 has 16 amino acids. The J segment lost 6 bases and the V segment lost 8 bases, leaving 15 bases of the junction unmatched. The germline V gene has CDR1 LNHDA and CDR2 SQIVND (reference sequence). The entire variable domain, with the rest obtained from reference TRBV19 and TRBJ2-2, is as follows: DGGITQSPKYLFRKEGQNVTLSCEQNLNHDAMYWYRQDPGQGLRLIYYSQIVNDFQKGDIAEGYSVSREKKESFPLTVTSAQKNPTAFYLCASSALGRGIAGELFFGEGSRLTVL.

The J gene is TRBJ1-2, the V gene TRBV7-2; D is uncertain. Deletions cut 1 base from V and 6 bases from J, with 6 bases between. The CDR3 is made up of 12 amino acids. Germline CDR1 reads SGHTA; CDR2 reads FQGNSA. Here the CDR3 DNA reads TGTGCCAGCAGCTTAGGTGTTAATGGCTACACCTTC. Translating it yields CASSLGVNGYTF.

The CDR3 sequence: CASSLAADSSEKLFF. In DNA, the CDR3 is TGCGCCAGCAGCTTGGCCGCGGACAGCTCTGAAAAACTGTTTTTT. This chain links TRBV5-1 with TRBJ1-4, with TRBD1 as a possible D gene (6 bases). The germline V gene encodes CDR1 SGHRS and CDR2 YFSETQ. The V end lost 0 bases, the J end lost 7 bases, and 13 bases lay between the germline ends. The CDR3 loop spans 15 amino acids. The full variable domain, rest sourced from reference TRBV5-1 and TRBJ1-4, is KAGVTQTPRYLIKTRGQQVTLSCSPISGHRSVSWYQQTPGQGLQFLFEYFSETQRNKGNFPGRFSGRQFSNSRSEMNVSTLELGDSALYLCASSLAADSSEKLFFGSGTQLSVL.

V and J are TRBV12-5 and TRBJ1-1; D possibly corresponds to TRBD1 (6 bases). V was pared by 7 bases and J by 1 base, with 7 bases between. The CDR3 extends over 12 amino acids. CDR1 and CDR2 (germline): LGHNT, FRNRAP. In DNA form, the CDR3 reads TGTGCTAGTGAGGGGGAGAACACTGAAGCTTTCTTT. This gives the protein CASEGENTEAFF.

The chain combines TRBV7-3 with TRBJ2-2, with 7 positions matching TRBD2. V lost 8 bases and J lost 4; bases outside the gene matches: 7. CDR1 is SGHTA, CDR2 FQGTGA, per germline. The CDR3 extends over 14 amino acids. DNA of the CDR3: TGTGCCAGCCGCCGGGTAGCGGGCACCGGGGAGCTGTTTTTT. Residues: CASRRVAGTGELFF.